This is a list of T cell receptor beta chains from one sample in a study of cytomegalovirus exposure and HLA in healthy donors. The method was immunoSEQ multiplex PCR; TCRdb's version includes in-frame clones alone and lacks a portion of them. Of 95,000 to 150,000 clones in the sample, 15% were seen once. The specimen was PBMCs. The receptors stem from a young woman in good health and CMV-seronegative. Each CDR3 is given with its conserved first and last residue. The D gene is left open where the match is weak. The size field is filled for only some rows; it gives once, few, many or a size class.

d_gene	v_gene	abundance	j_gene	CDR3nt	CDR3aa
TRBD1	TRBV7-9	-	TRBJ1-4	TGTGCCAGCAGCTTTTCCCGGGACAGGAATGAAAAACTGTTTTTT	CASSFSRDRNEKLFF
TRBD1	TRBV5-4	-	TRBJ2-1	TGTGCCAGCAGCTTCCAGGGGGCACGCTACAATGAGCAGTTCTTC	CASSFQGARYNEQFF
-	TRBV27	few	TRBJ1-3	TGTGCCAGCAGTTTATCAGGGGTCTATGGAAACACCATATATTTT	CASSLSGVYGNTIYF
-	TRBV29-1	-	TRBJ2-1	TGCAGCGTTAGGCCCGACGGGGGCAATGAGCAGTTCTTC	CSVRPDGGNEQFF
TRBD1	TRBV10-3	-	TRBJ1-2	TGTGCCATCAGGGACCCAGGGACAGGGGACAGTGGCTACACCTTC	CAIRDPGTGDSGYTF
-	TRBV4-2	-	TRBJ1-5	TGTGCCAGCAGCCAAGATGAGGGCGGGAATCAGCCCCAGCATTTT	CASSQDEGGNQPQHF
TRBD2	TRBV29-1	few	TRBJ2-1	TGCAGCGTTGAGGGACTAGCGGGAGGTCGTAGCTCCTACAATGAGCAGTTCTTC	CSVEGLAGGRSSYNEQFF
-	TRBV28	-	TRBJ1-3	TGTGCCAGCAGGCCACAGGGAGATGGGAGAAACACCATATATTTT	CASRPQGDGRNTIYF
TRBD1	TRBV29-1	few	TRBJ2-4	TGCAGCGTTCTTACAGGGGACAAAAACATTCAGTACTTC	CSVLTGDKNIQYF
-	TRBV7-9	few	TRBJ1-2	TGTGCCAGCAGCCTAAGCCGGGGGTTGGATGGCTACACCTTC	CASSLSRGLDGYTF
TRBD2	TRBV28	few	TRBJ2-1	TGTGCCAGCAAAAGGCTAGCGGGAGCCGGCGGGAATGAGCAGTTCTTC	CASKRLAGAGGNEQFF
TRBD1	TRBV7-9	-	TRBJ2-1	TGTGCCAGCAGCCTAGTTGGCCAGGACAGGGCTTACAATGAGCAGTTCTTC	CASSLVGQDRAYNEQFF
-	TRBV5-1	-	TRBJ2-7	TGCGCCAGCAGCGCCCAGGGAACCTACGAGCAGTACTTC	CASSAQGTYEQYF
TRBD2	TRBV10-3	-	TRBJ2-2	TGTGCCATCAGTGGGGACCCGGGAGGAACCGGGGAGCTGTTTTTT	CAISGDPGGTGELFF
-	TRBV10-2	-	TRBJ1-5	TGCGCCAGCAGCCCTGATAGTTGGAGGAAATATCAGCCCCAGCATTTT	CASSPDSWRKYQPQHF